This TCR beta chain is drawn from a study of T cell changes during pregnancy in multiple sclerosis (dated by TCRdb to between 2018 and 2021). Background on the whole study: Changes in the T cell repertoire over the course of pregnancy were examined in this study in women with multiple sclerosis.

Based on the germline V gene, the CDR1 and CDR2 sequences are SNHLY and FYNNEI. V was cut back by 4 bases and J by 13 bases, leaving a gap of 17 bases between them. Reading from cysteine to phenylalanine, the CDR3 counts 14 amino acids. CDR3 DNA only is kept here, 42 bases in frame from base 1. A word on this clone: No antigen is known for it. Base qualities are not provided; no much larger clone lies one nucleotide away.

Receptor amplification or capture employed the immunoSEQ multiplex PCR assay. As stored in TCRdb, this immuneACCESS dataset retains in-frame rearrangements with V and J assigned. A fraction of the clones does not appear; measured against another copy, unresolved V genes explain less than half of the discrepancy, and the remainder lacks a known reason. The sample table contains about 40,000 clones; only one count was recorded for over 75% of them. Over 4% of the sample goes to the ten largest clones. This specimen was peripheral blood, taken in the first trimester of pregnancy. The rearranged chain carries TRBV2 and TRBJ1-6; TRBD1 is perhaps the D gene, given 6 matching bases. The TCR originated in a female donor in good health, enrolled as a control in a pregnancy study. The CDR3 loop reads CASSGGGQLVPLHF. The DNA sequence is as follows: TGTGCCAGCAGTGGGGGGGGGCAGCTCGTCCCCCTCCACTTT.